Shown below are 25 T cell receptor beta chains from a single sample sequenced in a study of T cells in Graves' hyperthyroidism and ophthalmopathy. TCR beta CDR3 regions were amplified from RNA. First-round RT-PCR targeting the TCR CDR3 was performed with the HTBI primer set. TCRdb itself ran the multiplex PCR reads through MiXCR, one entry per CDR3 protein. The table records around 430,000 distinct CDR3 sequences, about 15% of them present only once. Material: blood. These receptors were obtained from a woman between 25 and 40 years old with Graves' hyperthyroidism.

This clonotype was seen repeatedly, ten times or more. The V call is TRBV7-3, the J call TRBJ1-2; D remains ambiguous. The V gene's germline CDR1 is SGHTA and CDR2 FQGTGA. The CDR3 length is 13 residues. Trimming removed 8 bases from V and 2 bases from J, with 12 bases in between. The CDR3 loop reads CASSPDKNYGYTF. In nucleotides, the CDR3 is TGTGCCAGCTCTCCAGACAAGAACTATGGCTACACCTTC.

On this clonotype: This may come from a read error, since a much larger clone is one base off. This sequence joins TRBV5-1 and TRBJ2-7, with 7 bases identical to TRBD1. Trimming took 0 bases from V and 6 from J; bases not matched to a gene: 12. CDR3 size: 16 residues. Germline V lookup: CDR1 SGHRS, CDR2 YFSETQ. The CDR3 DNA sequence: TGCGCCAGCAGCTTGGGCCTCGGACAGGTCCCGTGCGAGCAGTACTTC. Its protein product is CASSLGLGQVPCEQYF.

This clonotype was observed many times. The chain carries TRBV28 and TRBJ2-3, with no clear D. V was clipped by 5 bases and J by 5 bases, with 20 bases between them. Germline lookup yields CDR1 MDHEN and CDR2 SYDVKM. The CDR3 runs 16 residues. CDR3: CASSMRNSLVGDTQYF. The CDR3 DNA reads TGTGCCAGCAGTATGCGTAATAGCCTCGTTGGAGATACGCAGTATTTT.

This clonotype turned up a few times. The gene calls are TRBV7-2 and TRBJ1-4; D is possibly TRBD1 (6 bases). With 10 bases removed from V and 4 bases from J, the gap between germline ends came to 16 bases. From germline, CDR1 is SGHTA and CDR2 FQGNSA. This CDR3 has 14 residues. The CDR3 bases are TGTGCCAACAGTACAGGGTTAAGTAATGAAAAACTGTTTTTT. This encodes CANSTGLSNEKLFF.

This sequence joins TRBV5-5 and TRBJ1-4; unclear D gene. Germline CDR1 is SGHKS and CDR2 is YYEKEE (reference sequence). The CDR3 totals 12 residues. V dropped 4 bases and J dropped 4 bases, with 5 bases sitting between them. This chain's CDR3 is CASSGLNEKLFF. The CDR3 bases are TGTGCCAGCAGCGGCCTTAATGAAAAACTGTTTTTT. Drawing the rest from reference TRBV5-5 and TRBJ1-4, the complete variable domain is DAGVTQSPTHLIKTRGQQVTLRCSPISGHKSVSWYQQVLGQGPQFIFQYYEKEERGRGNFPDRFSARQFPNYSSELNVNALLLGDSALYLCASSGLNEKLFFGSGTQLSVL.

This clonotype was observed at least ten times. The CDR3 here is CSARPGTGPFYEQYF. The DNA for the CDR3 is TGCAGTGCTAGGCCCGGGACGGGACCCTTCTACGAGCAGTACTTC. This chain joins TRBV20-1 and TRBJ2-7; D tentatively fits TRBD1 or TRBD2 (5 bases each). The CDR3 sequence is 15 residues long. In germline, CDR1 is DFQATT, CDR2 SNEGSKA (reference sequence). The germline V and J ends were trimmed by 3 bases and 3 bases, with 18 bases remaining between them.

The V and J genes are TRBV10-3 and TRBJ2-7; D ambiguous. This CDR3 comprises 15 residues. V was clipped by 5 bases and J by 0 bases, with 14 bases between them. Germline V gene lookup returns CDR1 ENHRY and CDR2 SYGVKD. The CDR3 nucleotides are TGTGCCATCAGTAAAGAGCAGATATCCTCCTACGAGCAGTACTTC. Encoded protein: CAISKEQISSYEQYF.

The chain uses TRBV19 and TRBJ2-5, with 11 nucleotides matching TRBD2. The CDR3 runs to 15 residues. Germline V gives CDR1 LNHDA, CDR2 SQIVND (reference sequence). The V gene end was trimmed by 3 bases and the J gene end by 1 base; junction bases not matched to a gene: 1. The CDR3 here is CASSMTSGVQETQYF. In nucleotides, the CDR3 is TGTGCCAGTAGTATGACTAGCGGGGTCCAAGAGACCCAGTACTTC.

This clonotype was seen at least ten times. V usage is TRBV7-9 and J usage is TRBJ1-5; D not resolved. The V gene's germline CDR1 is SEHNR and CDR2 FQNEAQ (reference sequence). The V end was cut by 3 bases, the J end by 7 bases, with 7 bases between. CDR3 length equals 12 residues. The CDR3 nucleotides read TGTGCCAGCAGCTTTCCACGGCAGCCCCAGCATTTT. Protein: CASSFPRQPQHF.

At least ten counts were recorded for this clonotype. V usage is TRBV20-1 and J usage is TRBJ2-6, with 7 bases identical to TRBD1. The CDR3 is made up of 16 amino acids. Germline CDR1 DFQATT, CDR2 SNEGSKA (reference sequence). After removal of 2 bases from V and 0 bases from J, the junction contained 4 bases not matched to a gene. In DNA, the CDR3 is TGCAGTGCTAGACCGGGACAGTTCTCTGGGGCCAACGTCCTGACTTTC. It yields the protein CSARPGQFSGANVLTF.

The rearrangement links TRBV5-1 to TRBJ2-2; 10 bases fit TRBD1. Per the germline V gene, CDR1 is SGHRS and CDR2 is YFSETQ. The V segment lost 0 bases and the J segment 4 bases; nucleotides outside the gene matches: 3. This CDR3 spans 16 amino acids. The CDR3 DNA reads TGCGCCAGCAGCTTGGGGGACAGGGGAGGCACCGGGGAGCTGTTTTTT. As protein: CASSLGDRGGTGELFF.

This clonotype was seen repeatedly, ten times or more. J is TRBJ2-7 and V is TRBV28; TRBD1 aligns across 7 bases. From germline, CDR1 is MDHEN and CDR2 SYDVKM. V shed 3 bases, J shed 2 bases, and the junction held 7 bases outside the gene matches. This CDR3 contains 15 residues. This chain's CDR3 is CASSFIGQATYEQYF. CDR3 bases: TGTGCCAGCAGTTTTATCGGACAGGCTACCTACGAGCAGTACTTC.

This clonotype was detected many times. This chain links TRBV18 with TRBJ2-5; D uncertain. CDR1 is KGHSH, CDR2 LQKENI, per germline. The CDR3 runs to 14 residues. The V and J ends lost 3 bases and 1 base respectively, with 9 bases between them. CDR3 DNA sequence: TGTGCCAGCTCACCTAGGACGGCCCAAGAGACCCAGTACTTC. Amino acid sequence: CASSPRTAQETQYF. Based on the CDR3 plus reference TRBV18 and TRBJ2-5, the full variable domain is NAGVMQNPRHLVRRRGQEARLRCSPMKGHSHVYWYRQLPEEGLKFMVYLQKENIIDESGMPKERFSAEFPKEGPSILRIQQVVRGDSAAYFCASSPRTAQETQYFGPGTRLLVL.

In this sample, this clonotype turned up a few times. The chain has TRBV3-1 and TRBJ1-3; D may be TRBD1 (5 bases). Germline-derived CDR1 and CDR2 are LGHDT and YNNKEL (reference sequence). The CDR3 consists of 17 residues. The ends were cut back, 0 bases at V and 2 bases at J, with 14 bases in the middle. In DNA form, the CDR3 reads TGTGCCAGCAGCCAAGATGGAGGCAGGGCAACTGGAAACACCATATATTTT. Its translation: CASSQDGGRATGNTIYF.

A few counts support this clonotype. This sequence joins TRBV10-1 and TRBJ2-3; D may correspond to TRBD1 or TRBD2 (5 bases each). The CDR3 covers 15 residues. V lost 3 bases and J 3 bases, leaving 13 bases between the germline ends. From germline, CDR1 is WNHNN and CDR2 SYGVQD (reference sequence). The DNA for the CDR3 is TGCGCCAGCAGTGACCAGCGGAAGGGGACAGATACGCAGTATTTT. This sequence encodes CASSDQRKGTDTQYF.

This clonotype has a handful of counts. The J gene is TRBJ2-7, the V gene TRBV29-1; the D gene is possibly TRBD1 (6 bases). The germline V and J ends were trimmed by 6 bases and 3 bases, with 9 bases remaining between them. The CDR3 covers 11 residues. CDR1 is SQVTM and CDR2 is ANQGSEA in the germline V gene. The CDR3 spells CSVSQGYEQYF. DNA for the CDR3: TGCAGCGTCTCACAGGGCTACGAGCAGTACTTC.

This clonotype was detected ten times or more. The CDR3 loop reads CSVVEQTGAEAFF. Here the CDR3 DNA reads TGCAGCGTGGTCGAACAAACAGGTGCTGAAGCTTTCTTT. The chain recombines TRBV29-1 with TRBJ1-1, with D perhaps TRBD1 (5 bases). Germline V gene data show CDR1 as SQVTM and CDR2 as ANQGSEA. The CDR3 is made up of 13 amino acids. The V gene lost 6 bases and the J gene lost 6 bases, with 17 bases spanning the gap.

The chain employs TRBV10-3 and TRBJ2-3, with 8 bases identical to TRBD1. The V gene end was trimmed by 8 bases and the J gene end by 2 bases; junction bases not matched to a gene: 3. Germline V lookup: CDR1 ENHRY, CDR2 SYGVKD. The CDR3 runs 13 residues. This chain's CDR3 is CAIRQGTTDTQYF. DNA for the CDR3: TGTGCCATCCGACAGGGGACCACAGATACGCAGTATTTT.

The V gene is TRBV27, the J gene TRBJ2-3; the D is unclear. The CDR3 totals 13 residues. Looked up from germline, CDR1 is MNHEY and CDR2 is SMNVEV (reference sequence). Trimming took 4 bases from V and 6 from J, leaving 11 bases between them. This CDR3 reads CASSSLRTDTQYF. For the CDR3, the DNA is TGTGCCAGCAGTTCCCTCCGGACGGATACGCAGTATTTT.

Only a few counts were recorded for this clonotype. The V and J genes are TRBV20-1 and TRBJ2-7, with 7 bases fitting TRBD2. CDR1 and CDR2 from the germline V gene are DFQATT and SNEGSKA (reference sequence). V was pared by 8 bases and J by 2 bases, with 12 bases of the junction left unmatched. This CDR3 region has 14 residues. The CDR3 DNA sequence: TGCAGTCCAAAAAAGGGAGGGGTCCCCTACGAGCAGTACTTC. Its translation: CSPKKGGVPYEQYF.

This chain connects TRBV7-8 to TRBJ1-3; D ambiguous. The germline V gene encodes CDR1 SGHVS and CDR2 FQNEAQ. Trimming removed 4 bases at V and 4 bases at J, with 11 bases between. There are 14 residues in the CDR3. Written as DNA, the CDR3 is TGTGCCAGCAGCTCCCAAGGGAGGGGAAACACCATATATTTT. Residues: CASSSQGRGNTIYF.

This clonotype was recorded a few times. This sequence joins TRBV5-1 and TRBJ2-1; 8 nucleotides line up with TRBD2. V was pared by 2 bases and J by 3 bases, with 4 bases of the junction left unmatched. This CDR3 is 15 amino acids long. The germline CDR1 and CDR2 sequences are SGHRS and YFSETQ. For the CDR3, the DNA is TGCGCCAGCAGCTTTGTAGCGGGATACTACAATGAGCAGTTCTTC. Translated, it gives CASSFVAGYYNEQFF.

This clonotype came up a few times. The V and J genes are TRBV28 and TRBJ1-5; D is unclear. Looked up from germline, CDR1 is MDHEN and CDR2 is SYDVKM. Deletions cut 3 bases from V and 7 bases from J, with 13 bases between. The CDR3 is 14 residues long. The CDR3 protein is CASSFRVPTQPQHF. The DNA for the CDR3 is TGTGCCAGCAGTTTCCGGGTTCCTACCCAGCCCCAGCATTTT. The entire variable domain, with the rest obtained from reference TRBV28 and TRBJ1-5, is as follows: DVKVTQSSRYLVKRTGEKVFLECVQDMDHENMFWYRQDPGLGLRLIYFSYDVKMKEKGDIPEGYSVSREKKERFSLILESASTNQTSMYLCASSFRVPTQPQHFGDGTRLSIL.

This clonotype turned up a few times. The chain recombines TRBV7-9 with TRBJ2-5; D is possibly TRBD1 (6 bases). Germline V gives CDR1 SEHNR, CDR2 FQNEAQ (reference sequence). V was pared by 7 bases and J by 2 bases, with 14 bases between. The CDR3 loop spans 14 amino acids. The CDR3 DNA reads TGTGCCAGCACCCGGACAGTCGGTCAAGAGACCCAGTACTTC. Residues: CASTRTVGQETQYF.

This clonotype was counted at least ten times. This chain joins TRBV27 and TRBJ1-1; D uncertain. This CDR3 has 14 residues. Trimming removed 2 bases at V and 1 base at J, with 8 bases between. Germline V CDR1 and CDR2: MNHEY, SMNVEV (reference sequence). The CDR3 sequence: CASSLVSPNTEAFF. The CDR3 DNA follows: TGTGCCAGCAGTTTAGTCTCCCCGAACACTGAAGCTTTCTTT.